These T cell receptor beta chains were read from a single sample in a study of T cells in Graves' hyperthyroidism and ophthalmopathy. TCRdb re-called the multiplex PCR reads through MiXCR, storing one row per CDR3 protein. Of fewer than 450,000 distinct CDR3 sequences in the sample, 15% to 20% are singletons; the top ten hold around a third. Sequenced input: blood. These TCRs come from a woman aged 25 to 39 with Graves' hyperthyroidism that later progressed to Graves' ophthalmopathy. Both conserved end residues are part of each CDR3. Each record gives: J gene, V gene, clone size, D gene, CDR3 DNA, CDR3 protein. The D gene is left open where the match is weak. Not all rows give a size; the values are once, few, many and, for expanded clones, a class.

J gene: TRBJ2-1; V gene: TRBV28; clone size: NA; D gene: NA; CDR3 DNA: TGTGCCGGCGCCGGAGGTCCTAGCTCCTACAATGAGCAGTTCTTC; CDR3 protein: CAGAGGPSSYNEQFF
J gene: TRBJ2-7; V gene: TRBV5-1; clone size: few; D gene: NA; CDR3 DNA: TGCGCCAGCAGCCCTCCGAGGGGTGGGGCCCCCTACGAGCAGTACTTC; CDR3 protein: CASSPPRGGAPYEQYF
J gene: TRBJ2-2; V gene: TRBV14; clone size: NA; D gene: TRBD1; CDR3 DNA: TGTGCCAGCAGCCAAGAAGTACAGGGGGCCGGGGAGCTGTTTTTT; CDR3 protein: CASSQEVQGAGELFF
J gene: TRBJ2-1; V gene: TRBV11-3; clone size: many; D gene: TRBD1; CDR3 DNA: TGTGCCAGCAGCTTATGGGACAGGGGTACCTACAATGAGCAGTTCTTC; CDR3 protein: CASSLWDRGTYNEQFF
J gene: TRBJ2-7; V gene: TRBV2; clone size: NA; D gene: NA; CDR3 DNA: TGTGCCAGCAGGGGTGGGCAGGCCTACGAGCAGTACTTC; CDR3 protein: CASRGGQAYEQYF
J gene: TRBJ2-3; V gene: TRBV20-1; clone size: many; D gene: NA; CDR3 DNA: TGCAGTGCTAGGAGTCCCCTAACATCAGTTTTCACAGATACGCAGTATTTT; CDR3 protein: CSARSPLTSVFTDTQYF
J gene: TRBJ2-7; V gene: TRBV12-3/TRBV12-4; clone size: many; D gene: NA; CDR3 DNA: TGTGCCAGCAGTTATCTCTACGAGCAGTACTTC; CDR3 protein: CASSYLYEQYF
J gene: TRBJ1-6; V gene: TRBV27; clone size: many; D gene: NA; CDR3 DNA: TGTGCCAGCATGGCGTTCTCCTATAATTCACCCCTCCACTTT; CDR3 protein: CASMAFSYNSPLHF
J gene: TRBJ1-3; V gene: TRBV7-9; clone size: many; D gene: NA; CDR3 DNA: TGTGCCAGCAGCCCACAGGGAAACACCATATATTTT; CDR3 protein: CASSPQGNTIYF
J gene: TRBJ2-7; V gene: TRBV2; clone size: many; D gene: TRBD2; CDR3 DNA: TGTGCCAGCAGTGTGGTCCCTCCCGGGACTAGCCCACATACGCAGTACTTC; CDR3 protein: CASSVVPPGTSPHTQYF
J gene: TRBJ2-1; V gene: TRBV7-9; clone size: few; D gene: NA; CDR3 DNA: TGTGCCAGCAGCTTAGCGGGACTCCACAATGAGCAGTTCTTC; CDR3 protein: CASSLAGLHNEQFF
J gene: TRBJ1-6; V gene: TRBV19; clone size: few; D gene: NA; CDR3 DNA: TGTGCCAGTAGTGCTACAGGGCGGTCACCCCTCCACTTT; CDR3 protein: CASSATGRSPLHF
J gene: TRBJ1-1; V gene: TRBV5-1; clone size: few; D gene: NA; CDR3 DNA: TGCGCCAGCAGCCCTATCATGGCAGAGAACACTGAAGCTTTCTTT; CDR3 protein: CASSPIMAENTEAFF
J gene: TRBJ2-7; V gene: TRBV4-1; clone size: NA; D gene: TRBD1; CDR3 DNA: TGCGCCAGCAGCCCCCGGGACAGGGATTCCTACGAGCAGTACTTC; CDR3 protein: CASSPRDRDSYEQYF
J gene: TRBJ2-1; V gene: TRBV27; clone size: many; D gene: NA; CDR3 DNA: TGTGCCAGCAGTTGGGGCGCAGGAGGGTACAATGAGCAGTTCTTC; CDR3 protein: CASSWGAGGYNEQFF
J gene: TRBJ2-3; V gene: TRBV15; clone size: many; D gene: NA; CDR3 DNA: TGTGCCACCAGCAGAGGACTCAAGCCATTCACAGATACGCAGTATTTT; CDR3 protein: CATSRGLKPFTDTQYF
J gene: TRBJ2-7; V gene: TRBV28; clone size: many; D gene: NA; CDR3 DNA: TGTGCCCGAAAAGTCGTCACCTCCTACGAGCAGTACTTC; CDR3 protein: CARKVVTSYEQYF